The 17 T cell receptor beta chains reported below all come from one sample, sequenced in a study of shared clonotypes between healthy human individuals. The method was immunoSEQ multiplex PCR; TCRdb's version includes in-frame clones alone and lacks a portion of them. The data contain some 2,000,000 clones, less than 95% of them seen just once; the ten biggest clones take up about 1.1%. As defined, naive CD8 cells were CD45RO-negative and positively selected for CCR7, with terminally differentiated effector memory CD45RA+ cells excluded. Sequencing input: naive CD8+ T cells sorted from blood. These receptors were obtained from a man younger than 35 in good health.

J is TRBJ2-7 and V is TRBV4-3, with 10 bases matching TRBD2. The CDR3 length is 15 residues. The V gene's germline CDR1 is LGHNA and CDR2 YSLEER. With V trimmed by 3 bases and J by 0 bases, 2 bases remained unmatched. CDR3 DNA: TGCGCCAGCAGCCAGTCTAGCGGGAGCTCCTACGAGCAGTACTTC. As protein: CASSQSSGSSYEQYF.

As for this clone: The identical CDR3 is also encoded by other nucleotide sequences in the sample. This chain links TRBV29-1 with TRBJ2-7; a possible D gene is TRBD1 (6 bases). The CDR3 covers 11 residues. Germline V gene data show CDR1 as SQVTM and CDR2 as ANQGSEA. V lost 6 bases, J lost 3 bases, and 9 bases lay in between. CDR3 amino acids: CSVGDIYEQYF. The CDR3 DNA is TGCAGCGTCGGGGACATCTACGAGCAGTACTTC.

The CDR3 DNA reads as TGCGCCAGCAGCCAAGAAGAGGCTAGCGTCTCCTACAATGAGCAGTTCTTC. Its translation: CASSQEEASVSYNEQFF. The chain links TRBV4-3 to TRBJ2-1; possibly TRBD2 for D (6 bases). V lost 0 bases to trimming and J lost 0 bases, with 12 bases between them. CDR3 length equals 17 residues. CDR1 and CDR2 (germline): LGHNA, YSLEER.

This rearrangement joins TRBV9 to TRBJ2-3, with a possible D match to TRBD2 (7 bases). The ends were cut back, 7 bases at V and 6 bases at J, with 15 bases in the middle. The CDR3 runs to 13 residues. The germline V gene encodes CDR1 SGDLS and CDR2 YYNGEE. The CDR3 nucleotides read TGTGCCAGCGACGGCGGGGGCCGGGATACGCAGTATTTT. Its translation: CASDGGGRDTQYF.

In the case of this clone: The identical CDR3 is also encoded by other nucleotide sequences in the sample. The rearrangement uses TRBV5-6 and TRBJ2-7, with a weak D call TRBD2 (5 bases). Germline lookup yields CDR1 SGHDT and CDR2 YYEEEE. The length of the CDR3 is 13 residues. V was shortened by 0 bases and J by 3 bases, with 7 bases between the two germline ends. CDR3 in amino acids: CASSLVRGYEQYF. The CDR3 coding sequence is TGTGCCAGCAGCTTGGTTCGGGGCTACGAGCAGTACTTC.

The chain links TRBV2 to TRBJ2-2; D uncertain. The length of the CDR3 is 11 residues. The germline V and J ends were trimmed by 4 bases and 10 bases, with 7 bases remaining between them. The germline gives CDR1 SNHLY, CDR2 FYNNEI. CDR3 DNA: TGTGCCAGCAGTGTCTCCGAGGAGCTGTTTTTT. As protein: CASSVSEELFF.

This chain connects TRBV10-1 to TRBJ2-2; D is uncertain. Trimming stripped 4 bases from V and 3 bases from J, with 6 bases between. The germline CDR1 and CDR2 sequences are WNHNN and SYGVQD (reference sequence). CDR3 length equals 13 residues. For the CDR3, the DNA is TGCGCCAGCAGTGCACGGTACACCGGGGAGCTGTTTTTT. This gives the protein CASSARYTGELFF.

This chain uses TRBV28 with TRBJ2-7; 16 nucleotides agree with TRBD2. CDR3 length: 18 amino acids. V was pared by 5 bases and J by 5 bases, with 12 bases of the junction left unmatched. Germline V gene lookup returns CDR1 MDHEN and CDR2 SYDVKM. CDR3 amino acids: CASSPIPGLAGGSHEQYF. DNA of the CDR3: TGTGCCAGCAGTCCCATCCCGGGACTAGCGGGGGGGAGTCACGAGCAGTACTTC.

The V and J genes are TRBV4-1 and TRBJ2-5; D is perhaps TRBD1 (6 bases). Germline V CDR1 and CDR2: MGHRA, YSYEKL. With 2 bases removed from V and 0 bases from J, the gap between germline ends came to 7 bases. The CDR3 contains 14 residues. The CDR3 sequence: CASSQRDNQETQYF. CDR3 in DNA: TGCGCCAGCAGCCAACGGGACAACCAAGAGACCCAGTACTTC.

As regards this clone: Other DNA sequences in the same sample also yield this CDR3. This sequence joins TRBV7-9 and TRBJ2-5, with D perhaps matching TRBD1 (5 bases). This CDR3 has 13 residues. V lost 5 bases and J 2 bases, leaving 9 bases between the germline ends. The germline CDR1 and CDR2 sequences are SEHNR and FQNEAQ (reference sequence). The CDR3 nucleotides are TGTGCCAGCAGCCCCCAGGGACAAGAGACCCAGTACTTC. It codes for CASSPQGQETQYF.

The J gene is TRBJ2-7, the V gene TRBV7-2; 11 nucleotides agree with TRBD1. Germline CDR1 SGHTA, CDR2 FQGNSA. The junction had 2 bases not matched to a gene; V was cut back by 2 bases and J by 2 bases. The CDR3 sequence is 15 residues long. The CDR3: CASSLWGQGAYEQYF. The CDR3 DNA reads as TGTGCCAGCAGCTTATGGGGACAGGGGGCCTACGAGCAGTACTTC.

The V and J genes are TRBV21-1 and TRBJ2-3; TRBD2, the table's D call, lacks a check against the DNA. TRBV21-1 is termed a pseudogene. The length of the CDR3 is 17 residues. CDR3 region: CASSKGTSGKPTDTQYF. Here the CDR3 DNA reads TGTGCCAGCAGCAAAGGAACTAGCGGGAAACCCACAGATACGCAGTATTTT.

This rearrangement joins TRBV10-1 to TRBJ2-7, with 7 bases fitting TRBD1. This CDR3 region has 15 residues. The germline CDR1 and CDR2 sequences are WNHNN and SYGVQD (reference sequence). With 3 bases clipped from V and 4 bases from J, the junction kept 9 bases outside the gene matches. Written as DNA, the CDR3 is TGCGCCAGCAGTGACCCGAGACAGGGTGAATACGAGCAGTACTTC. Its translation is CASSDPRQGEYEQYF.

The V gene is TRBV19, the J gene TRBJ2-7; D is possibly TRBD1 (6 bases). CDR3 length: 15 residues. Trimming stripped 2 bases from V and 0 bases from J, with 11 bases between. Germline CDR1 LNHDA, CDR2 SQIVND (reference sequence). DNA for the CDR3: TGTGCCAGTAGTATAAGGGAACAGGGCTCCTACGAGCAGTACTTC. Amino acids: CASSIREQGSYEQYF.

This chain uses TRBV7-8 with TRBJ2-1, with D perhaps given as TRBD1 or TRBD2 (7 bases each). Trimming removed 1 base from V and 0 bases from J, with 16 bases in between. Germline lookup yields CDR1 SGHVS and CDR2 FQNEAQ. The CDR3 has 18 residues. CDR3 sequence (DNA): TGTGCCAGCAGCTTAGTCGCTCCAGGGGGGGTCTCCTACAATGAGCAGTTCTTC. Translating it yields CASSLVAPGGVSYNEQFF.

With regard to this clone: Distinct nucleotide sequences in the sample also encode this CDR3. V is TRBV2 and J is TRBJ1-1, with D possibly being TRBD1 (5 bases). Germline lookup yields CDR1 SNHLY and CDR2 FYNNEI. V lost 3 bases to trimming and J lost 1 base, with 9 bases between them. This CDR3 has 14 amino acids. The CDR3 loop is CASSEGQGNTEAFF. The CDR3, as DNA: TGTGCCAGCAGTGAGGGGCAGGGGAACACTGAAGCTTTCTTT. Together with reference TRBV2 and TRBJ1-1, the CDR3 gives the full variable domain: EPEVTQTPSHQVTQMGQEVILRCVPISNHLYFYWYRQILGQKVEFLVSFYNNEISEKSEIFDDQFSVERPDGSNFTLKIRSTKLEDSAMYFCASSEGQGNTEAFFGQGTRLTVV.

The gene calls are TRBV13 and TRBJ2-3; TRBD2 is a possible D gene (5 bases). V lost 4 bases to trimming and J lost 6 bases, with 11 bases between them. The CDR3 totals 13 residues. Germline-derived CDR1 and CDR2 are PRHDT and FYEKMQ (reference sequence). The CDR3, as DNA: TGTGCCAGCAGCTCCCCACTAGAGGATACGCAGTATTTT. Translation gives CASSSPLEDTQYF.